Listed below are T cell receptor beta chains from one sample, sequenced in a study of blood T cell repertoires in COVID-19. The method was immunoSEQ multiplex PCR; TCRdb's version includes in-frame clones alone and lacks a portion of them. The table shows under 150,000 clones, with roughly 84% occurring only once. Specimen: PBMCs or T cells enriched from blood (not recorded which). These receptors originate from a woman aged 50 to 60 who had been exposed to COVID-19. Both conserved end residues are part of each CDR3. D genes are given only for firm matches. Clone size is shown for a subset of rows, as once, few, many or a class of expanded clone.

length	D	V	size	J	DNA	CDR3
16	.	TRBV7-2	.	TRBJ2-2	TGTGCCAGCACCCAACAGGCAGGGTTGGGCACCGGGGAGCTGTTTTTT	CASTQQAGLGTGELFF
17	TRBD2	TRBV14	.	TRBJ2-1	TGTGCCAGCAGCCAACGAAGGACTAGCGGCCCCTACAATGAGCAGTTCTTC	CASSQRRTSGPYNEQFF
15	.	TRBV3-1/TRBV3-2	.	TRBJ2-3	TGTGCCAGCAGCCAAGACCGGACGGGGTGGGATACGCAGTATTTT	CASSQDRTGWDTQYF
17	.	TRBV10-1	few	TRBJ1-3	TGCGCCAGCAGTGAGTCGTTGGGGAGTGGAGGCGGAAACACCATATATTTT	CASSESLGSGGGNTIYF
17	.	TRBV3-1/TRBV3-2	.	TRBJ1-6	TGTGCCAGCAGCCAAGTCGCAGGTTTCGTAATCCCTTCACCCCTCCACTTT	CASSQVAGFVIPSPLHF
16	TRBD1	TRBV9	.	TRBJ1-4	TGTGCCAGCAGCGCCAAGTGGGACAGAACTAATGAAAAACTGTTTTTT	CASSAKWDRTNEKLFF
15	TRBD2	TRBV6-5	once	TRBJ2-7	TGTGCCAGCAGTTACATACTAGCGGGACTTCCCGAGCAGTACTTC	CASSYILAGLPEQYF
14	.	TRBV9	.	TRBJ2-7	TGTGCCAGCAGCCCCCGTAGCGGAGTTTGGGAGCAGTACTTC	CASSPRSGVWEQYF
14	TRBD1	TRBV5-1	.	TRBJ2-7	TGCGCCAGCAGCTGGGGACAGGGCCCCTACGAGCAGTACTTC	CASSWGQGPYEQYF
16	.	TRBV15	.	TRBJ1-3	TGTGCCACCAGCCTCTTTTCCGGTATCTCTGGAAACACCATATATTTT	CATSLFSGISGNTIYF
16	TRBD1	TRBV28	.	TRBJ1-4	TGTGCCAGCAGCCCCCTAGGGGGACAGGGATATGAAAAACTGTTTTTT	CASSPLGGQGYEKLFF
14	.	TRBV5-6	once	TRBJ2-7	TGTGCCAGCAGCTTGGGGCCCGTCTCCTACGAGCAGTACTTC	CASSLGPVSYEQYF
16	.	TRBV7-2	.	TRBJ1-1	TGTGCCAGCAGCCCTCCGTTAGGAGTTAAGGACACTGAAGCTTTCTTT	CASSPPLGVKDTEAFF
15	.	TRBV21-1	.	TRBJ2-7	TGTGCCAGCAGCAAATCCGGGACAGGGGGCCACGAGCAGTACTTC	CASSKSGTGGHEQYF
13	.	TRBV27	.	TRBJ2-7	TGTGCCGTCGGGCCACAGGGCTTCTACGAGCAGTACTTC	CAVGPQGFYEQYF
15	TRBD1	TRBV12-5	.	TRBJ1-5	TGTGCTAGTGGTTTGGACCGGACAGGGGGTCAGCCCCAGCATTTT	CASGLDRTGGQPQHF
14	.	TRBV9	.	TRBJ1-3	TGTGCCAGCAGCGTAGGCGGAGGCGGAAACACCATATATTTT	CASSVGGGGNTIYF
14	TRBD2	TRBV7-8	once	TRBJ2-5	TGTGCCAGCAGCCCCGGGACTAGAAAAGAGACCCAGTACTTC	CASSPGTRKETQYF
14	.	TRBV19	.	TRBJ1-2	TGTGCCAGTATTCCACAGGGTATTGGCTATGGCTACACCTTC	CASIPQGIGYGYTF
11	.	TRBV6-2/TRBV6-3	.	TRBJ2-1	TGTGCCAGCAGTAGCCTCATTCATAAGTTCTTC	CASSSLIHKFF
18	TRBD1	TRBV19	.	TRBJ2-7	TGTGCCAGTAGTTCTCTCCCTCCGGGACAGGGAATTCCTCACGAGCAGTACTTC	CASSSLPPGQGIPHEQYF
19	TRBD1	TRBV4-1	.	TRBJ2-2	TGCGCCAGCAGCCAAGATGGGACAGGGGGAGTCGGTGACACCGGGGAGCTGTTTTTT	CASSQDGTGGVGDTGELFF
14	.	TRBV9	.	TRBJ1-2	TGTGCCAGGACTTGGGACAACTTGAACTATGGCTACACCTTC	CARTWDNLNYGYTF
17	TRBD2	TRBV25-1	few	TRBJ2-1	TGTGCCAGCAGTGAATTTCGAAGCGGGAGCGGTAACAATGAGCAGTTCTTC	CASSEFRSGSGNNEQFF
16	TRBD1	TRBV5-4	.	TRBJ2-7	TGTGCCAGCACTATCGAACCGGGACAGGGAGCCTACGAGCAGTACTTC	CASTIEPGQGAYEQYF
15	.	TRBV6-2/TRBV6-3	.	TRBJ1-5	TGTGCCAGCAGTTATGCAGGGGCCCGCAATCAGCCCCAGCATTTT	CASSYAGARNQPQHF
15	TRBD2	TRBV2	.	TRBJ2-1	TGTGCCAGCAGTGAAAGGACTAGCGGGAGCAATGAGCAGTTCTTC	CASSERTSGSNEQFF
17	TRBD1	TRBV19	.	TRBJ1-1	TGTGCCACTGCAAACCGGGACAGGGGTAGCCTGAACACTGAAGCTTTCTTT	CATANRDRGSLNTEAFF
13	.	TRBV11-2	.	TRBJ1-3	TGTGCCAGCAGCCCAGGAGGTGGAAACACCATATATTTT	CASSPGGGNTIYF
18	TRBD1	TRBV4-3	.	TRBJ2-1	TGCGCCAGCAGCCGGGGTCGGACAGGGGTCAGCTCCTACAATGAGCAGTTCTTC	CASSRGRTGVSSYNEQFF
15	.	TRBV6-5	once	TRBJ1-6	TGTGCCAGCAGTTACGGGCAGGGCTATAATTCACCCCTCCACTTT	CASSYGQGYNSPLHF
15	.	TRBV4-3	once	TRBJ1-5	TGCGCCAGCAGCCAATGGCGGCACAGCAATCAGCCCCAGCATTTT	CASSQWRHSNQPQHF
15	.	TRBV6-1	.	TRBJ2-2	TGTGCCAGCAGTGAATGGGGCAGTGGCACCGGGGAGCTGTTTTTT	CASSEWGSGTGELFF
17	TRBD1	TRBV7-2	.	TRBJ1-4	TGTGCCAGCAGCCAGAGAGGACAGGGAGCAACTAATGAAAAACTGTTTTTT	CASSQRGQGATNEKLFF
15	TRBD2	TRBV5-1	.	TRBJ2-1	TGCGCCAGCAGCTTCGGACTAGCGGGGGCGGGTGAGCAGTTCTTC	CASSFGLAGAGEQFF
17	TRBD2	TRBV30	.	TRBJ2-2	TGTGCCTGCCCCCGACTAGCGGGAGGGCCCTACACCGGGGAGCTGTTTTTT	CACPRLAGGPYTGELFF
15	.	TRBV9	.	TRBJ1-5	TGTGCCAGCAGCGCGTACGGTGGAGGAGACCAGCCCCAGCATTTT	CASSAYGGGDQPQHF
15	.	TRBV3-1/TRBV3-2	.	TRBJ1-5	TGTGCCAGCAGCCAAGAGGGCTATAGCAATCAGCCCCAGCATTTT	CASSQEGYSNQPQHF
12	.	TRBV9	few	TRBJ1-3	TGTGCCAGCAGCGGAGACAGAAAAGCTCTGTATTTT	CASSGDRKALYF
18	TRBD2	TRBV27	once	TRBJ2-2	TGTGCCAGCAGTTTGCGGCGAACTAGCGGGCTTGAGGCCGGGGAGCTGTTTTTT	CASSLRRTSGLEAGELFF
14	TRBD2	TRBV19	.	TRBJ2-5	TGTGCCAGTAGCTCTAGCGGGGGATTAGAGACCCAGTACTTC	CASSSSGGLETQYF
19	TRBD1	TRBV12-5	.	TRBJ1-5	TGTGCTAGTGGTAAAAGACCGGGACAGGGGCCAAAGAGCAATCAGCCCCAGCATTTT	CASGKRPGQGPKSNQPQHF
14	TRBD2	TRBV19	once	TRBJ2-3	TGTGCCAGTAGTCCCCGGACTAGCGTAGATACGCAGTATTTT	CASSPRTSVDTQYF
12	.	TRBV19	.	TRBJ1-5	TGTGCCAGCGGGGATAGCAATCAGCCCCAGCATTTT	CASGDSNQPQHF
14	TRBD1	TRBV5-8	.	TRBJ1-4	TGTGCCAGCAGCGTCGACAGGGAATGGGATAAACTGTTTTTT	CASSVDREWDKLFF
16	.	TRBV7-7	.	TRBJ2-1	TGTGCCAGCAGCTTAGGTTTACGGGAACCATACAATGAGCAGTTCTTC	CASSLGLREPYNEQFF
15	TRBD2	TRBV18	.	TRBJ2-3	TGTGCCAGCTCGTGGACTAGCGGGGGGACAGATACGCAGTATTTT	CASSWTSGGTDTQYF
14	.	TRBV5-1	.	TRBJ2-7	TGCGCCAGCAGCTTGTTTGACAGAATCTACGAGCAGTACTTC	CASSLFDRIYEQYF
16	.	TRBV5-4	.	TRBJ1-1	TGTGCCAGCAGCTTGGAACAGGGAAAGATGAACACTGAAGCTTTCTTT	CASSLEQGKMNTEAFF
17	TRBD2	TRBV30	.	TRBJ2-3	TGTGCCTGGAGTGGGCTAGCGGGAGGCCTGCGCACAGATACGCAGTATTTT	CAWSGLAGGLRTDTQYF